This T cell receptor (beta chain) was identified during a study of T cells in Graves' hyperthyroidism and ophthalmopathy. From RNA transcripts, TCR beta CDR3 regions were amplified. Initially, a first-round RT-PCR of the TCR CDR3 employed the HTBI primer set. TCRdb re-analysed the multiplex PCR reads in MiXCR, keeping a single row per CDR3 protein. The sample holds hundreds of thousands of distinct CDR3 sequences; approximately 14% are singletons and the top ten take around 13%. The CDR3 runs 16 residues. CDR1 is MGHDK, CDR2 SYGVNS, per germline. Trimming cost V 4 bases and J 5 bases; bases outside gene matches: 13.

Sequencing was done on a sample of blood. This receptor was obtained from a woman aged 45-65 years with Graves' ophthalmopathy. The V and J genes are TRBV25-1 and TRBJ2-5; TRBD1 aligns across 7 bases. The CDR3 nucleotides are TGTGCCAGCAGTGCAATCCACAGGGGTCCAGGGGAGACCCAGTACTTC. This encodes CASSAIHRGPGETQYF.